This T cell receptor (beta chain) was recovered during a study of control samples from healthy donors and cancer patients. There are 15 residues in the CDR3. The germline V gene has CDR1 SNHLY and CDR2 FYNNEI. After removal of 4 bases from V and 1 base from J, the junction contained 2 bases not matched to a gene. TCRdb's copy holds only in-frame clones and misses some; the assay was immunoSEQ multiplex PCR. The sample includes 120,000 to 150,000 clones, 75% to 90% of them seen just once. The TCR sequence derives from a woman aged 25 to 39 in good health. This chain uses TRBV2 with TRBJ2-5; 11 positions match TRBD2. Source material: blood. CDR3 DNA sequence: TGTGCCAGCAGTGCTAGCGGGAGGATCCAAGAGACCCAGTACTTC. This gives the protein CASSASGRIQETQYF.